This passage covers 31 T cell receptor beta chains from one sample sequenced in a study of blood T cell repertoires in COVID-19. TCRdb's copy holds only in-frame clones and misses some; the assay was immunoSEQ multiplex PCR. The sample lists about 180,000 clones; over 70% were seen once. Specimen: PBMCs or T cells enriched from blood (not recorded which). The receptors stem from a woman in her forties with acute COVID-19.

The chain employs TRBV24-1 and TRBJ1-2; TRBD1 aligns across 9 bases. The CDR3 is 19 residues long. From germline, CDR1 is KGHDR and CDR2 SFDVKD. Losses at the gene ends were 5 bases for V and 0 bases for J; bases not matched to a gene: 15. The CDR3 is CATSVAPGQGGSANYGYTF. For the CDR3, the DNA is TGTGCCACCAGTGTCGCGCCGGGACAGGGAGGGTCAGCTAACTATGGCTACACCTTC.

This chain joins TRBV29-1 and TRBJ2-5; TRBD1 aligns across 7 bases. CDR3 length: 15 residues. The ends lost 5 bases at V and 2 bases at J; junction bases unmatched: 11. From germline, CDR1 is SQVTM and CDR2 ANQGSEA. DNA of the CDR3: TGCAGCGTTCCCCCTATGGGGACAGCTCAAGAGACCCAGTACTTC. It specifies CSVPPMGTAQETQYF.

With respect to this clone: Sequence at one end of the junction differs from germline and may be a read error. CDR3 loop: CASSVDRVTEAFF. The CDR3 DNA reads as TGTGCCAGCAGCGTAGACAGGGTCACTGAAGCTTTCTTT. The V and J genes are TRBV11-2 and TRBJ1-1; 7 bases agree with TRBD1. This CDR3 is 13 amino acids long. The germline CDR1 and CDR2 sequences are SGHAT and FQNNGV.

This chain uses TRBV3-1 (or the pseudogene TRBV3-2) with TRBJ1-1; D remains unclear. The V end was cut by 1 base, the J end by 1 base, with 10 bases between. The CDR3 is 15 amino acids. The germline V gene has CDR1 LGHDT and CDR2 YNNKEL (reference sequence). The chain's CDR3 is CASSQAVSGNTEAFF. The CDR3 bases are TGTGCCAGCAGCCAAGCCGTTTCCGGGAACACTGAAGCTTTCTTT.

V is TRBV5-4 and J is TRBJ1-1, with TRBD1 matching 8 bases. From germline, CDR1 is SGHNT and CDR2 YYREEE (reference sequence). V trimming: 4 bases; J trimming: 7 bases; junction bases outside the gene matches: 9. The CDR3 totals 14 residues. The CDR3 sequence is CASSRTGGRDEAFF. The CDR3 bases are TGTGCCAGCAGCCGAACAGGGGGTCGCGATGAAGCTTTCTTT.

The V call is TRBV7-9, the J call TRBJ1-2, with unresolved D. The CDR3 is 12 residues long. Germline V gives CDR1 SEHNR, CDR2 FQNEAQ (reference sequence). V gave up 0 bases and J gave up 10 bases, with 9 bases separating them. DNA of the CDR3: TGTGCCAGCAGCTTAGCGGAGGGCGACTACACCTTC. Protein product: CASSLAEGDYTF.

The chain uses TRBV5-4 and TRBJ2-3; 11 bases fit TRBD1. The CDR3 loop spans 15 amino acids. V lost 3 bases to trimming and J lost 5 bases; unmatched junction nucleotides: 5. CDR1 SGHNT and CDR2 YYREEE come from the germline V gene (reference sequence). CDR3 bases: TGTGCCAGCAGCTCAGGACAGGGGGCGGGAGATACGCAGTATTTT. Its translation is CASSSGQGAGDTQYF.

The sample holds one count of this clone. CDR3 in amino acids: CASSEISGRDTDTQYF. CDR3 nucleotides: TGTGCCAGCAGTGAGATTAGCGGGAGGGACACAGATACGCAGTATTTT. J is TRBJ2-3 and V is TRBV25-1; 11 bases map to TRBD2. The CDR3 has 16 residues. Per germline, CDR1 MGHDK and CDR2 SYGVNS. V trimming: 3 bases; J trimming: 2 bases; junction bases outside the gene matches: 4.

The genes are TRBV24-1 and TRBJ2-1, with D possibly matching TRBD2 (6 bases). The germline V gene encodes CDR1 KGHDR and CDR2 SFDVKD. V shed 9 bases and J shed 0 bases, with 11 bases lying between them. CDR3 size: 14 residues. The CDR3 sequence is CATPLRDSYNEQFF. The CDR3 DNA follows: TGTGCCACCCCTTTGCGGGACTCCTACAATGAGCAGTTCTTC.

The chain carries TRBV20-1 and TRBJ2-3, with a tentative D call TRBD2 (6 bases). V lost 5 bases to trimming and J lost 11 bases, with 14 bases between them. CDR3 length: 11 residues. The germline gives CDR1 DFQATT, CDR2 SNEGSKA (reference sequence). Here the CDR3 DNA reads TGCAGTGCTCTATGGGCGGGGAGGCAGTATTTT. This sequence encodes CSALWAGRQYF.

This clone was seen a handful of times. The chain couples TRBV3-1 (or the pseudogene TRBV3-2) to TRBJ1-1, with D uncertain. The V end lost 6 bases, the J end lost 1 base, and 18 bases lay between the germline ends. CDR1 is LGHDT, CDR2 YNNKEL, per germline (reference sequence). The CDR3 spans 16 residues. The chain's CDR3 is CASSQPSGRTNTEAFF. For the CDR3, the DNA is TGTGCCAGCAGTCAGCCCTCGGGGAGGACGAACACTGAAGCTTTCTTT.

The V call is TRBV2, the J call TRBJ2-2; TRBD2 aligns across 8 bases. Germline CDR1 is SNHLY and CDR2 is FYNNEI. J lost 5 bases, V lost 7 bases, and 6 bases had no gene match. The CDR3 totals 14 residues. The CDR3 nucleotides read TGTGCCAGCATCCCCCGGGAGGGGACCGGGGAGCTGTTTTTT. Translated: CASIPREGTGELFF.

V gene TRBV9 combines with J gene TRBJ1-1; D unresolved. The CDR3 runs to 14 residues. V shed 1 base and J shed 4 bases, with 11 bases lying between them. Per the germline V gene, CDR1 is SGDLS and CDR2 is YYNGEE. Here the CDR3 DNA reads TGTGCCAGCAGCGTACAAGCAGAGGGCACTGAAGCTTTCTTT. Its translation: CASSVQAEGTEAFF.

This chain links TRBV4-2 with TRBJ2-1; a possible D gene is TRBD1 (5 bases). In germline, CDR1 is LGHNA, CDR2 YNFKEQ. The CDR3 covers 17 residues. The ends were cut back, 3 bases at V and 0 bases at J, with 15 bases in the middle. This CDR3 reads CASSQSFSRVSYNEQFF. In DNA, the CDR3 is TGTGCCAGCAGCCAGAGTTTTAGCAGGGTCTCCTACAATGAGCAGTTCTTC.

This clone appeared once. This chain links TRBV10-3 with TRBJ2-5; D possibly corresponds to TRBD1 (5 bases). The V end was cut by 4 bases, the J end by 5 bases, with 11 bases between. The CDR3 contains 13 residues. Germline loops: CDR1 ENHRY, CDR2 SYGVKD. The CDR3 nucleotides are TGTGCCATCAGTGCTGCAGGGATGGAGACCCAGTACTTC. Translation gives CAISAAGMETQYF.

This chain links TRBV10-3 with TRBJ2-3; 8 nucleotides line up with TRBD2. Germline CDR1 and CDR2: ENHRY and SYGVKD. The CDR3 runs 15 residues. Trimming at V came to 6 bases and at J to 2 bases, leaving 7 bases not matched to a gene. DNA for the CDR3: TGTGCCATCAGACCCAGCGGGAGCAACACAGATACGCAGTATTTT. It is translated as CAIRPSGSNTDTQYF.

This chain uses TRBV2 with TRBJ2-1; 9 bases match TRBD2. Germline V lookup: CDR1 SNHLY, CDR2 FYNNEI. The CDR3 contains 16 residues. V lost 8 bases and J lost 4; bases outside the gene matches: 12. CDR3 DNA sequence: TGTGCCAGCTCACCCGGCGGGAGGGCCGGATACAATGAGCAGTTCTTC. The encoded protein is CASSPGGRAGYNEQFF.

The chain couples TRBV2 to TRBJ2-3, with 12 bases identical to TRBD2. Per germline, CDR1 SNHLY and CDR2 FYNNEI. The CDR3 totals 16 residues. Trimming took 5 bases from V and 2 from J; bases not matched to a gene: 5. The CDR3 loop reads CASSRTSGTLTDTQYF. The DNA of the CDR3 is TGTGCCAGCAGTCGGACTAGCGGGACCCTCACAGATACGCAGTATTTT. Full variable domain (missing parts from reference TRBV2 and TRBJ2-3): EPEVTQTPSHQVTQMGQEVILRCVPISNHLYFYWYRQILGQKVEFLVSFYNNEISEKSEIFDDQFSVERPDGSNFTLKIRSTKLEDSAMYFCASSRTSGTLTDTQYFGPGTRLTVL.

This chain connects TRBV5-4 to TRBJ2-3, with 11 positions matching TRBD2. The length of the CDR3 is 16 residues. CDR1 SGHNT and CDR2 YYREEE come from the germline V gene (reference sequence). Trimming removed 4 bases from V and 0 bases from J; junction bases left unmatched: 4. The CDR3 loop reads CASSPGLAESTDTQYF. For the CDR3, the DNA is TGTGCCAGCAGCCCGGGACTAGCGGAAAGCACAGATACGCAGTATTTT.

This chain joins TRBV6-1 and TRBJ1-3; D is uncertain. Germline lookup yields CDR1 MNHNS and CDR2 SASEGT. V was shortened by 1 base and J by 0 bases, with 7 bases between the two germline ends. This CDR3 has 15 residues. As DNA, the CDR3 is TGTGCCAGCAGTGAAGGCGCGCTCTCTGGAAACACCATATATTTT. Translation gives CASSEGALSGNTIYF.

This clone was counted once. This rearrangement joins TRBV7-9 to TRBJ1-6; TRBD1 matches at 7 bases. V shed 5 bases, J shed 6 bases, and the junction held 10 bases outside the gene matches. Germline assignment: CDR1 SEHNR and CDR2 FQNEAQ (reference sequence). The CDR3 has 16 amino acids. CDR3 bases: TGTGCCAGCAGCCAAAGGGGCCGGGACAGTAATTCACCCCTCCACTTT. Its translation: CASSQRGRDSNSPLHF. The full variable domain, rest sourced from reference TRBV7-9 and TRBJ1-6, is DTGVSQNPRHKITKRGQNVTFRCDPISEHNRLYWYRQTLGQGPEFLTYFQNEAQLEKSRLLSDRFSAERPKGSFSTLEIQRTEQGDSAMYLCASSQRGRDSNSPLHFGNGTRLTVT.

The V and J genes are TRBV6-6 and TRBJ1-5; 7 bases are shared with TRBD1. The J segment lost 5 bases and the V segment lost 6 bases, leaving 7 bases of the junction unmatched. Germline assignment: CDR1 MNHNY and CDR2 SVGAGI (reference sequence). This CDR3 has 14 amino acids. The CDR3 nucleotides are TGTGCCAGCAGCCAGGACAGGTTAGATCAGCCCCAGCATTTT. Translating gives CASSQDRLDQPQHF.

The chain carries TRBV6-5 and TRBJ2-3; TRBD2 agrees at 10 bases. The V segment lost 5 bases and the J segment 4 bases; nucleotides outside the gene matches: 6. CDR1 is MNHEY, CDR2 SVGAGI, per germline. The CDR3 has 15 residues. The CDR3 loop reads CASSLQAGGSDTQYF. In DNA, the CDR3 is TGTGCCAGCAGTCTCCAAGCGGGAGGGTCAGATACGCAGTATTTT.

This clone was observed a handful of times. This chain joins TRBV6-5 and TRBJ1-6; 12 bases are a match to TRBD1. The V and J ends lost 6 bases and 14 bases, in that order; junction bases with no gene match: 11. Germline CDR1 and CDR2: MNHEY and SVGAGI. This CDR3 has 15 amino acids. As DNA, the CDR3 is TGTGCCAGCAGCCTAACGGGACAGGGGGCTGGGACCCTCCACTTT. It codes for CASSLTGQGAGTLHF.

The CDR3 reads CASSTLIQGFSTSYEQYF. The CDR3 nucleotides are TGCGCCAGCAGTACACTTATTCAGGGTTTTTCCACTTCCTACGAGCAGTACTTC. This chain joins TRBV5-1 and TRBJ2-7; D is possibly TRBD1 (5 bases). The V gene's germline CDR1 is SGHRS and CDR2 YFSETQ. V lost 5 bases and J 1 base, leaving 25 bases between the germline ends. The CDR3 length is 18 residues.

The chain couples TRBV27 to TRBJ2-5, with 10 bases identical to TRBD1. V lost 5 bases, J lost 4 bases, and 4 bases stayed unmatched. This CDR3 contains 14 residues. Per the germline V gene, CDR1 is MNHEY and CDR2 is SMNVEV (reference sequence). The CDR3: CASSRTGGRETQYF. CDR3 bases: TGTGCCAGCAGTCGGACAGGGGGACGAGAGACCCAGTACTTC.

This clone was observed once. This sequence joins TRBV30 and TRBJ2-5; 8 nucleotides line up with TRBD2. CDR1 is GTSNPN and CDR2 is SVGIG in the germline V gene (reference sequence). J was trimmed by 6 bases and V by 2 bases; bases with no gene match: 2. The CDR3 has 12 amino acids. CDR3 in amino acids: CAWSWTSQTQYF. The DNA of the CDR3 is TGTGCCTGGAGTTGGACTAGCCAGACCCAGTACTTC.

The chain recombines TRBV2 with TRBJ2-5; maybe TRBD2 (6 bases). The germline V and J ends were trimmed by 4 bases and 1 base, with 16 bases remaining between them. This CDR3 comprises 16 residues. The germline CDR1 and CDR2 sequences are SNHLY and FYNNEI. CDR3 sequence (DNA): TGTGCCAGCAGTGTCCCAGTGGGGGGTAGCCAAGAGACCCAGTACTTC. Encoded protein: CASSVPVGGSQETQYF.

CDR3 DNA: TGTGCCACCCATCAACAGAACACCGGGGAGCTGTTTTTT. Translated: CATHQQNTGELFF. The chain is built from TRBV19 and TRBJ2-2, with no clear D. This CDR3 region has 13 residues. The germline V gene has CDR1 LNHDA and CDR2 SQIVND (reference sequence). V was trimmed by 10 bases and J by 1 base, leaving 10 bases between them.

This sequence joins TRBV20-1 and TRBJ1-1, with D tentatively TRBD1 (5 bases). This CDR3 spans 12 amino acids. Trimming pared 3 bases from V and 4 bases from J, leaving 9 bases between. In germline, CDR1 is DFQATT, CDR2 SNEGSKA (reference sequence). In DNA form, the CDR3 reads TGCAGTGCTAGTCCCGGGGGCACTGAAGCTTTCTTT. Amino acids: CSASPGGTEAFF.

The chain couples TRBV5-1 to TRBJ2-3, with a possible D match to TRBD2 (6 bases). This CDR3 contains 16 residues. Germline V gene sequence: CDR1 SGHRS, CDR2 YFSETQ. V was pared by 4 bases and J by 0 bases, with 15 bases between. CDR3 sequence reads: CASSGYGDSSTDTQYF. The CDR3 DNA reads TGCGCCAGCAGCGGATATGGGGACTCTAGCACAGATACGCAGTATTTT.